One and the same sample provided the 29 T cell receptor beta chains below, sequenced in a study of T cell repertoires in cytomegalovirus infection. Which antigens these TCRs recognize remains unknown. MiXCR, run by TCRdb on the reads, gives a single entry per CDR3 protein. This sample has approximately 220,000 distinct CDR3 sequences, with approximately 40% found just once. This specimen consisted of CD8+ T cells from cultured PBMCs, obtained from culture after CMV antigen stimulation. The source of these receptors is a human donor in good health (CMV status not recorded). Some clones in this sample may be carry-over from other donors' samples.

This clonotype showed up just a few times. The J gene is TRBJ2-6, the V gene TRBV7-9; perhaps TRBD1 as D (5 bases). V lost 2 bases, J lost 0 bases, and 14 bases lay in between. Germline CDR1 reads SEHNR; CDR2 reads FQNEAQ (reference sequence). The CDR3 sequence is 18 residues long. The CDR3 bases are TGTGCCAGCAGCTTACGGCAGGGCCCAAACTCTGGGGCCAACGTCCTGACTTTC. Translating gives CASSLRQGPNSGANVLTF.

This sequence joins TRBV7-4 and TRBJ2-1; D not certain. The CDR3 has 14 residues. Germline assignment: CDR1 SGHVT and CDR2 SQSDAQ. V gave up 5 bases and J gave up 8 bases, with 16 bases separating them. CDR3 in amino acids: CASSGNGVSDEQFF. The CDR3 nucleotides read TGTGCCAGCAGCGGGAACGGAGTGAGCGATGAGCAGTTCTTC.

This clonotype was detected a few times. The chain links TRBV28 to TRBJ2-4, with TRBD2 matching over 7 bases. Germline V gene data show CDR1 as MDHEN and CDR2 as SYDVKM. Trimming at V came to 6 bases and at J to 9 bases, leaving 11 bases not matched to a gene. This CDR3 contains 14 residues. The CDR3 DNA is TGTGCCAGCAGCCCTGGCCCGGGGGGAAGCATTCAGTACTTC. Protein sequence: CASSPGPGGSIQYF.

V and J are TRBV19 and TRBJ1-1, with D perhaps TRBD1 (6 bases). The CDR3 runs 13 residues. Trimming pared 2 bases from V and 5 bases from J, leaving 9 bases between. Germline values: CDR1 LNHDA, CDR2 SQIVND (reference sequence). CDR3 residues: CASSIRGGTEAFF. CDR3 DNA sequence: TGTGCCAGTAGTATACGAGGGGGAACTGAAGCTTTCTTT. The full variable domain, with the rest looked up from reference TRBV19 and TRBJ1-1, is DGGITQSPKYLFRKEGQNVTLSCEQNLNHDAMYWYRQDPGQGLRLIYYSQIVNDFQKGDIAEGYSVSREKKESFPLTVTSAQKNPTAFYLCASSIRGGTEAFFGQGTRLTVV.

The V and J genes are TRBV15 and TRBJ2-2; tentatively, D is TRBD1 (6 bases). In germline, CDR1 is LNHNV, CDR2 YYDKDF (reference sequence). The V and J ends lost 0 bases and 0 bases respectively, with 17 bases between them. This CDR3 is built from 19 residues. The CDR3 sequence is CATSRDGTRDTTNTGELFF. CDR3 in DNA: TGTGCCACCAGCAGAGATGGGACAAGGGACACAACGAACACCGGGGAGCTGTTTTTT.

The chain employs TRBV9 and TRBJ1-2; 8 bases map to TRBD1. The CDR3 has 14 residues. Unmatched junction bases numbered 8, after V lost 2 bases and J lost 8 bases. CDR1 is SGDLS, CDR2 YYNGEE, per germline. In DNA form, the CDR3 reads TGTGCCAGCAGCGTCAGACAGGGGTTCGACGGCTACACCTTC. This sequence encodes CASSVRQGFDGYTF.

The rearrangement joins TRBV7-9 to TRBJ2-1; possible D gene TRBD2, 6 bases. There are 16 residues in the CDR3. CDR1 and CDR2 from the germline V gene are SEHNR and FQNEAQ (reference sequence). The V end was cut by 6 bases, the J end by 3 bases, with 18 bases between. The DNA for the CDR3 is TGTGCCAGCAGGCCAGCCGGGGGAGACCTCTACAATGAGCAGTTCTTC. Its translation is CASRPAGGDLYNEQFF.

DNA for the CDR3: TGTGCCAGCAGCTTATCTGAGACTAGTATTATTCCCGGGGAGCTGTTTTTT. It is translated as CASSLSETSIIPGELFF. The chain carries TRBV7-3 and TRBJ2-2, with D possibly being TRBD2 (6 bases). The V gene lost 2 bases and the J gene lost 6 bases, with 19 bases spanning the gap. Germline-derived CDR1 and CDR2 are SGHTA and FQGTGA. The CDR3 runs to 17 residues.

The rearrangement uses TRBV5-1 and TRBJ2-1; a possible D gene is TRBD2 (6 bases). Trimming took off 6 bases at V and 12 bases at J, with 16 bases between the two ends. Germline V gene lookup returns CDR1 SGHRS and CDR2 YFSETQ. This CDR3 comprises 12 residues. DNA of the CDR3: TGCGCCAGCACCCTTTACGACGGGGGGCAGTTCTTC. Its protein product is CASTLYDGGQFF.

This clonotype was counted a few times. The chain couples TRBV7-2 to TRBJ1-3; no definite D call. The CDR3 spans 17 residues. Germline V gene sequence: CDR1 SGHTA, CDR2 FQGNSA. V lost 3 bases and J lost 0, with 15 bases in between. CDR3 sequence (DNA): TGTGCCAGCAGCTTGTTACCCGTGCCGAGCTCTGGAAACACCATATATTTT. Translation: CASSLLPVPSSGNTIYF.

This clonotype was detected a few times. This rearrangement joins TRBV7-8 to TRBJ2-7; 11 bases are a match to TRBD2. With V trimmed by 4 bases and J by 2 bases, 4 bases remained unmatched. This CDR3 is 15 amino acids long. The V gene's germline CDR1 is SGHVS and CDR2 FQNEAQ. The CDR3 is CASSSGTSGTYEQYF. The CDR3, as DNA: TGTGCCAGCAGCTCCGGGACTAGCGGCACCTACGAGCAGTACTTC.

CDR3 nucleotide sequence: TGTGCCAGCAGTCCCCAGGACAGGGCCTATGGCTACACCTTC. It encodes CASSPQDRAYGYTF. The chain combines TRBV12-3 or TRBV12-4 with TRBJ1-2; 8 nucleotides match TRBD1. V was pared by 5 bases and J by 4 bases, with 6 bases of the junction left unmatched. The CDR3 covers 14 residues.

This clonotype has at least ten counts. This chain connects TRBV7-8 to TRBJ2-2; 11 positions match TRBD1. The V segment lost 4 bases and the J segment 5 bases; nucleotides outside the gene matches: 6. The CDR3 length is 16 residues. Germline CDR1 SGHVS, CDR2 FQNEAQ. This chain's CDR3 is CASSYGQGAPTGELFF. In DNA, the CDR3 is TGTGCCAGCAGCTACGGACAGGGGGCGCCTACCGGGGAGCTGTTTTTT.

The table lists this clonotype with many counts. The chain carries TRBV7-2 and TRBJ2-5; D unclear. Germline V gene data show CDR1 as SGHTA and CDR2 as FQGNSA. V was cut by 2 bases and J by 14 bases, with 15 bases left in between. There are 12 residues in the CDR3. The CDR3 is CASSLIRTDVYF. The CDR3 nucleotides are TGTGCCAGCAGCTTAATCAGGACGGATGTTTACTTC.

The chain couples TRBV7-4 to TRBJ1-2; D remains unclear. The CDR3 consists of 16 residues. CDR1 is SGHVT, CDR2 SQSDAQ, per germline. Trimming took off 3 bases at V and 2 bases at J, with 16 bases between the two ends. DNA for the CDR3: TGTGCCAGCAGCTTCACCTTGGCCGACCACAACTATGGCTACACCTTC. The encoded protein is CASSFTLADHNYGYTF.

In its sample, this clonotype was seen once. Written as DNA, the CDR3 is TGTGCCAGCAGCCCCACAGGGTCCCTGAACACTGAAGCTTTCTTT. This codes for CASSPTGSLNTEAFF. The chain joins TRBV7-6 to TRBJ1-1; TRBD1 is a possible D gene (6 bases). CDR1 is SGHVS, CDR2 FNYEAQ, per germline. The CDR3 covers 15 residues. V lost 5 bases, J lost 0 bases, and 13 bases lay in between.

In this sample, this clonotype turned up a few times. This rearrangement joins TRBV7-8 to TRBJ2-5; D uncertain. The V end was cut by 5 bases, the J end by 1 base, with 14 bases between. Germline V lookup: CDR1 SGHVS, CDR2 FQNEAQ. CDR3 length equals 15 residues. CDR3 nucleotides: TGTGCCAGCAGCCCCCCGGGCAGGACCCAAGAGACCCAGTACTTC. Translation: CASSPPGRTQETQYF.

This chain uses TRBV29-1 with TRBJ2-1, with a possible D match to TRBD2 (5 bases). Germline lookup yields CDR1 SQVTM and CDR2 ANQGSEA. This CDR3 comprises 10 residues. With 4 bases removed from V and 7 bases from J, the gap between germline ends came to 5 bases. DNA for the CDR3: TGCAGCGTTGCGGGGAATGAGCAGTTCTTC. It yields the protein CSVAGNEQFF.

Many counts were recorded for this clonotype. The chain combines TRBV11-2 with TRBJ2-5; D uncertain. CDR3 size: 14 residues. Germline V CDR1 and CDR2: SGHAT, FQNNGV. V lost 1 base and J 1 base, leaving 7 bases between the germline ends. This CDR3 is CASSLAPTQETQYF. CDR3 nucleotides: TGTGCCAGCAGCTTAGCACCTACCCAAGAGACCCAGTACTTC.

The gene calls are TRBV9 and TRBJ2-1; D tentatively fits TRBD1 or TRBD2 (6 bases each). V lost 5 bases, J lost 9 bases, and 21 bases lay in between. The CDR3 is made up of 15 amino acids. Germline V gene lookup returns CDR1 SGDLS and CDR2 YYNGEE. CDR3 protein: CASSPGGQGKGEQFF. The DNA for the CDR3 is TGTGCCAGCAGTCCCGGAGGGCAGGGGAAGGGTGAGCAGTTCTTC. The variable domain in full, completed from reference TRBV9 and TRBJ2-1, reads DSGVTQTPKHLITATGQRVTLRCSPRSGDLSVYWYQQSLDQGLQFLIQYYNGEERAKGNILERFSAQQFPDLHSELNLSSLELGDSALYFCASSPGGQGKGEQFFGPGTRLTVL.

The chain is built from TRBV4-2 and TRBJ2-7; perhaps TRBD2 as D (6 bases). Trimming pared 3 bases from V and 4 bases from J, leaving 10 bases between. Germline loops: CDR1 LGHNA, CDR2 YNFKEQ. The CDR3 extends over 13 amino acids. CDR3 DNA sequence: TGTGCCAGCAGCCAGGGACTGATGTACGAGCAGTACTTC. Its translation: CASSQGLMYEQYF.

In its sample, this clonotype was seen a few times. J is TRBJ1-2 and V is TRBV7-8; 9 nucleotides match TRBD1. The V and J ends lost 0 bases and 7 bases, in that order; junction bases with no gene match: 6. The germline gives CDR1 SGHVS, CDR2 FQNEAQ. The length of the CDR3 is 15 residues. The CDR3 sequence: CASSLAPRQGGGYTF. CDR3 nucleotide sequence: TGTGCCAGCAGCTTAGCACCCCGACAGGGGGGTGGCTACACCTTC.

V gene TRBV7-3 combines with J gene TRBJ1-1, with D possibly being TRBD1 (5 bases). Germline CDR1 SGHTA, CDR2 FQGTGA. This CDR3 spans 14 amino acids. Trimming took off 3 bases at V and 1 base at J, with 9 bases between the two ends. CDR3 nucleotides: TGTGCCAGCAGCTTCGACGACAGGAACACTGAAGCTTTCTTT. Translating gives CASSFDDRNTEAFF. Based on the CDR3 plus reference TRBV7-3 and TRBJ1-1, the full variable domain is GAGVSQTPSNKVTEKGKYVELRCDPISGHTALYWYRQSLGQGPEFLIYFQGTGAADDSGLPNDRFFAVRPEGSVSTLKIQRTERGDSAVYLCASSFDDRNTEAFFGQGTRLTVV.

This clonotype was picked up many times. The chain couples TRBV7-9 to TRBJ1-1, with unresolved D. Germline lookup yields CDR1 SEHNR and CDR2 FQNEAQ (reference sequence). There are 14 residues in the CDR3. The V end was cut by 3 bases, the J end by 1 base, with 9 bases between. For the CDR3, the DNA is TGTGCCAGCAGCTTTGGGGTTACGAACACTGAAGCTTTCTTT. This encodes CASSFGVTNTEAFF.

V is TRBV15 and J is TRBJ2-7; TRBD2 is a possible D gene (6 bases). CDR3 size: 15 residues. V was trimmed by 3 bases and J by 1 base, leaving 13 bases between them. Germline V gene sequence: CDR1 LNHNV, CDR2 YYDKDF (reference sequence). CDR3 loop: CATSSFRDSSYEQYF. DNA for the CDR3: TGTGCCACCAGCAGCTTCCGGGACTCTTCCTACGAGCAGTACTTC. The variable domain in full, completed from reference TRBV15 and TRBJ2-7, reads DAMVIQNPRYQVTQFGKPVTLSCSQTLNHNVMYWYQQKSSQAPKLLFHYYDKDFNNEADTPDNFQSRRPNTSFCFLDIRSPGLGDTAMYLCATSSFRDSSYEQYFGPGTRLTVT.

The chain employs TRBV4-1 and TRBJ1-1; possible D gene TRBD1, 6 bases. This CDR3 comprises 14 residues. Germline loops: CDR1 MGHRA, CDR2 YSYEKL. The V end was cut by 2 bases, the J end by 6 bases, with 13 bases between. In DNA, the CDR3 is TGCGCCAGCAGCCAATTACAGGGTTCGGCTGAAGCTTTCTTT. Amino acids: CASSQLQGSAEAFF.

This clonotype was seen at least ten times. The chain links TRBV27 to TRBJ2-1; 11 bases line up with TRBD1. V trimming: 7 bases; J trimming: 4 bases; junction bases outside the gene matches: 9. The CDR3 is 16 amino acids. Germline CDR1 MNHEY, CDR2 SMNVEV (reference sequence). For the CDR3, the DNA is TGTGCCAGCATTCTACGCGGGACAGGGGGTTACAATGAGCAGTTCTTC. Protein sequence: CASILRGTGGYNEQFF.

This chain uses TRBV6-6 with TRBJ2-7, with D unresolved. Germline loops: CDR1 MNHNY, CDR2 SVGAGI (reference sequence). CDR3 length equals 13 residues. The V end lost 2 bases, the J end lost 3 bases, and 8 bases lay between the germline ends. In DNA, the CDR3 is TGTGCCAGCAGTTACCGTCCAAACTACGAGCAGTACTTC. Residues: CASSYRPNYEQYF.

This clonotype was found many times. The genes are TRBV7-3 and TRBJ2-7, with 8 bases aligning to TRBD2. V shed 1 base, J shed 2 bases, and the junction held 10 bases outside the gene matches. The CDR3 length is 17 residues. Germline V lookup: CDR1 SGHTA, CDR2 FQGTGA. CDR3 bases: TGTGCCAGCAGCTTAAAATTGGGCGGGGGGCAGCCCTACGAGCAGTACTTC. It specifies CASSLKLGGGQPYEQYF.